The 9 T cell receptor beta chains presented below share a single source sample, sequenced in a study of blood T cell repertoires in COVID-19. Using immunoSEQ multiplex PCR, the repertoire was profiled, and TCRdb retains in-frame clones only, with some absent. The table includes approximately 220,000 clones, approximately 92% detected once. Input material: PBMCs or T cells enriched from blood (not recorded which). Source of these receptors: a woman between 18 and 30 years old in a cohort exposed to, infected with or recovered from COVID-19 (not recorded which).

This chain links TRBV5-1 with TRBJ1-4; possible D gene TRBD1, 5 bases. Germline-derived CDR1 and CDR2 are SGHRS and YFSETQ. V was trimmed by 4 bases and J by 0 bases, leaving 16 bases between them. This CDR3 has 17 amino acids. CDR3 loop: CASSLPTGPATNEKLFF. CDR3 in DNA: TGCGCCAGCAGCCTCCCCACAGGTCCTGCAACTAATGAAAAACTGTTTTTT.

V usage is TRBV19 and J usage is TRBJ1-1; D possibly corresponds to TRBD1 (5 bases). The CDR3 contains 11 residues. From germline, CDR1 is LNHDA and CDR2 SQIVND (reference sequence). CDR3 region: CASRADTEAFF. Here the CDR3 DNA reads TGTGCTTCCAGGGCGGACACTGAAGCTTTCTTT.

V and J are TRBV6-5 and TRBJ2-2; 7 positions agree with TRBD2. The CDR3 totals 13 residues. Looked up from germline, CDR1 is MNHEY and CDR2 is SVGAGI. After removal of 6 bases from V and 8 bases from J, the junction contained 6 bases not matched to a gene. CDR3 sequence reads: CASRRENLGELFF. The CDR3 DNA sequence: TGTGCCAGCAGGCGGGAGAACCTGGGGGAGCTGTTTTTT.

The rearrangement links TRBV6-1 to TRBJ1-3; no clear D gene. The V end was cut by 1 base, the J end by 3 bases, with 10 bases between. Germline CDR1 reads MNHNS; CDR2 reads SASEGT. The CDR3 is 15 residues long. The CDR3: CASSEVLGVGNTIYF. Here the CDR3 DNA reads TGTGCCAGCAGTGAAGTACTCGGGGTTGGAAACACCATATATTTT.

CDR3 in amino acids: CSVDGGAEAFF. The DNA of the CDR3 is TGCAGCGTTGATGGGGGGGCTGAAGCTTTCTTT. The chain joins TRBV29-1 to TRBJ1-1, with D perhaps TRBD1 (5 bases). Trimming removed 3 bases at V and 6 bases at J, with 8 bases between. The germline gives CDR1 SQVTM, CDR2 ANQGSEA. The CDR3 length is 11 residues.

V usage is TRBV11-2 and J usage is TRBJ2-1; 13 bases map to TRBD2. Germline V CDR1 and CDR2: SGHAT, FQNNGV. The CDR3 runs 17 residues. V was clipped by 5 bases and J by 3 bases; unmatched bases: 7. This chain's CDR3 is CASSAGTSGDLYNEQFF. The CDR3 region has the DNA TGTGCCAGCAGCGCCGGGACTAGCGGGGACCTCTACAATGAGCAGTTCTTC.

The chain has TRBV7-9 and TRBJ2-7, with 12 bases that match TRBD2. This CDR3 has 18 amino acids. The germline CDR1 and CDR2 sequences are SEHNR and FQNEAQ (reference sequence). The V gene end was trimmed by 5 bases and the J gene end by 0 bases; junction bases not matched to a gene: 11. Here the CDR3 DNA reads TGTGCCAGCAGCCCCCGGACTAGCGGGGCTTCGCCCTCCTACGAGCAGTACTTC. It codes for CASSPRTSGASPSYEQYF.

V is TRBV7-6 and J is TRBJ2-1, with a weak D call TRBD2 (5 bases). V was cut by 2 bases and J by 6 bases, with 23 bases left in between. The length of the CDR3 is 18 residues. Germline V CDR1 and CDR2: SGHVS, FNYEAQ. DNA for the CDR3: TGTGCCAGCAGCTTACCGACGTACCGTCTGGGAGTGGGCAATGAGCAGTTCTTC. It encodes CASSLPTYRLGVGNEQFF.

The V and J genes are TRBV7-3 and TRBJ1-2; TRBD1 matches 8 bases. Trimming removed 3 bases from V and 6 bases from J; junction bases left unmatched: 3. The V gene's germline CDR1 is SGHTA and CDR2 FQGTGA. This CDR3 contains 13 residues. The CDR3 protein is CASSFQTGDGYTF. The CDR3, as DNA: TGTGCCAGCAGCTTTCAGACAGGGGATGGCTACACCTTC.